The TCR beta chain under discussion was sequenced for a study of molecular identifiers for immune sequencing clone quantification. Sorting isolated naive CD8 T cells as CD8+CD4-CCR7+CD45RA+ events. Previously described methods and listed TCR primers were employed for the bulk TCR libraries. MiXCR was run by TCRdb on the PCR reads, yielding one entry per CDR3 protein. The table lists 460,000 or so distinct CDR3 sequences, around a fifth of them singletons. This clonotype was picked up many times. Looked up from germline, CDR1 is SGDLS and CDR2 is YYNGEE. This CDR3 contains 16 residues. J lost 2 bases, V lost 2 bases, and 6 bases had no gene match.

This clonotype was sampled from a human donor in good health. Some libraries in this study had Jurkat cell RNA spiked in. The specimen was naive CD8+ T cells from blood, with Jurkat cell RNA spiked in. Subset defined: FACS-sorted CD8+CD4-CCR7+CD45RA+ naive T cells. V is TRBV9 and J is TRBJ2-3; 9 positions match TRBD2. CDR3 protein: CASSVHLAGVTDTQYF. CDR3 nucleotides: TGTGCCAGCAGCGTTCATTTAGCGGGGGTCACAGATACGCAGTATTTT.